The T cell receptor (beta chain) under discussion was sequenced for a study of shared T cell receptors in the human thymus. Trimming cost V 6 bases and J 4 bases, with 27 bases left between them. This CDR3 region has 18 residues. Germline CDR1 and CDR2: SEHNR and FQNEAQ (reference sequence). The method was immunoSEQ multiplex PCR; TCRdb's version includes in-frame clones alone and lacks a portion of them. The data show roughly 710,000 clones, 75% to 90% seen once. These records were also assigned to another study, of human thymus T cells. That publication notes: Resections from corrective heart surgery provided thymus tissue. Thymic as well as blood repertoires seemed to favor certain V and J genes unevenly.

This chain joins TRBV7-9 and TRBJ1-2; D may be TRBD1 (5 bases). The sample taken for sequencing was thymocytes. The clonotype was recovered from a girl under three years old with a congenital heart defect. The CDR3 nucleotides read TGTGCCAGCAGTCCCTCCCAACCGGGTTGGTCAGGGTTCTATGGCTACACCTTC. It translates to CASSPSQPGWSGFYGYTF.